These 12 T cell receptor beta chains share one sample of origin, sequenced in a study of cytomegalovirus exposure and HLA in healthy donors. The PCR contained 60 Vbeta and 13 Jbeta primers. Measured with immunoSEQ multiplex PCR; TCRdb has only the in-frame clones, and not every one. The top ten clones hold about 10% of a sample with about 140,000 clones, less than 80% of them seen once. The sample consisted of PBMCs. Source of these receptors: a woman aged 45-59 years in good health and CMV-seropositive.

This clone was picked up a small number of times. The chain couples TRBV9 to TRBJ1-6, with 11 bases aligning to TRBD1. The CDR3 contains 16 residues. V was pared by 4 bases and J by 9 bases, with 9 bases of the junction left unmatched. Germline V gene data show CDR1 as SGDLS and CDR2 as YYNGEE. CDR3 sequence (DNA): TGTGCCAGCAGCTCTACCGGGACAGGGGGTATTTCACCCCTCCACTTT. Translation gives CASSSTGTGGISPLHF.

The V and J genes are TRBV7-9 and TRBJ2-7, with a weak D call TRBD1 (6 bases). V shed 5 bases and J shed 3 bases, with 11 bases lying between them. Germline-derived CDR1 and CDR2 are SEHNR and FQNEAQ (reference sequence). The CDR3 is made up of 13 amino acids. The CDR3 region has the DNA TGTGCCAGCAGCGGCCGAGGGGGCTACGAGCAGTACTTC. Residues: CASSGRGGYEQYF.

This clone was found once. V is TRBV19 and J is TRBJ1-1; TRBD1 is a possible D gene (6 bases). Germline V CDR1 and CDR2: LNHDA, SQIVND (reference sequence). Trimming cost V 5 bases and J 4 bases, with 8 bases left between them. This CDR3 is 12 amino acids long. The CDR3 DNA follows: TGTGCCAGTAGTTTGGACAGCACTGAAGCTTTCTTT. Residues: CASSLDSTEAFF.

The V and J genes are TRBV6-6 and TRBJ2-7, with D unresolved. The CDR3 covers 14 residues. V was shortened by 0 bases and J by 2 bases, with 8 bases between the two germline ends. From germline, CDR1 is MNHNY and CDR2 SVGAGI (reference sequence). This CDR3 is CASSYSRSAYEQYF. The CDR3 DNA sequence: TGTGCCAGCAGTTACTCCAGGTCAGCCTACGAGCAGTACTTC.

This clone occurred a few times. The chain recombines TRBV6-1 with TRBJ2-1; tentative D call: TRBD1 (6 bases). The CDR3 consists of 17 residues. Trimming shortened V by 2 bases and J by 6 bases, and 20 bases separated the two germline ends. In germline, CDR1 is MNHNS, CDR2 SASEGT. The DNA of the CDR3 is TGTGCCAGCAGTGAAATTGTGGGCAGGGGTCGGGGCAATGAGCAGTTCTTC. Amino acid sequence: CASSEIVGRGRGNEQFF.

This sequence joins TRBV7-2 and TRBJ2-3, with D possibly TRBD1 on 5 matching bases. V shed 5 bases and J shed 2 bases, with 11 bases lying between them. Germline V lookup: CDR1 SGHTA, CDR2 FQGNSA. The CDR3 runs to 14 residues. CDR3 sequence (DNA): TGTGCCAGCAGCCAGAGACAGAACACAGATACGCAGTATTTT. Protein product: CASSQRQNTDTQYF.

The chain is built from TRBV30 and TRBJ1-2, with TRBD1 matching 11 bases. The germline gives CDR1 GTSNPN, CDR2 SVGIG (reference sequence). CDR3 length equals 18 residues. With V trimmed by 6 bases and J by 5 bases, 20 bases remained unmatched. The CDR3 sequence is CACPTQDRGLIVGYGYTF. The DNA of the CDR3 is TGTGCCTGTCCAACCCAGGACAGGGGGCTTATAGTAGGGTATGGCTACACCTTC.

The rearrangement links TRBV2 to TRBJ2-1; 7 bases match TRBD2. Germline V lookup: CDR1 SNHLY, CDR2 FYNNEI. The CDR3 runs 13 residues. V was clipped by 6 bases and J by 7 bases; unmatched bases: 6. As DNA, the CDR3 is TGTGCCAGCAGAGGACTAGGCAAAAATGAGCAGTTCTTC. Amino acids: CASRGLGKNEQFF.

The chain couples TRBV5-4 to TRBJ2-5; TRBD1 matches at 11 bases. V lost 1 base to trimming and J lost 4 bases; unmatched junction nucleotides: 6. The length of the CDR3 is 16 residues. Germline V CDR1 and CDR2: SGHNT, YYREEE (reference sequence). DNA for the CDR3: TGTGCCAGCAGCTTGTACGGGACAGGGGGGCGAGAGACCCAGTACTTC. This gives the protein CASSLYGTGGRETQYF. The full variable domain, in which reference TRBV5-4 and TRBJ2-5 provide the parts outside the CDR3, is ETGVTQSPTHLIKTRGQQVTLRCSSQSGHNTVSWYQQALGQGPQFIFQYYREEENGRGNFPPRFSGLQFPNYSSELNVNALELDDSALYLCASSLYGTGGRETQYFGPGTRLLVL.

This chain connects TRBV11-2 to TRBJ2-1, with 8 bases fitting TRBD2. In germline, CDR1 is SGHAT, CDR2 FQNNGV. The CDR3 has 11 amino acids. V lost 5 bases to trimming and J lost 9 bases; unmatched junction nucleotides: 0. CDR3 sequence reads: CASSRGGEQFF. CDR3 DNA: TGTGCCAGCAGCCGGGGGGGTGAGCAGTTCTTC.

V gene TRBV11-2 combines with J gene TRBJ1-6, with 9 bases lining up with TRBD1. With V trimmed by 5 bases and J by 5 bases, 7 bases remained unmatched. The CDR3 loop spans 16 amino acids. CDR1 and CDR2 (germline): SGHAT, FQNNGV. CDR3 nucleotide sequence: TGTGCCAGCAGCATAATACAGGGGGCGAATAATTCACCCCTCCACTTT. Protein product: CASSIIQGANNSPLHF.

The sample holds one count of this clone. The chain couples TRBV18 to TRBJ2-5; TRBD2 matches 7 bases. This CDR3 is built from 17 residues. Trimming at V came to 3 bases and at J to 0 bases, leaving 10 bases not matched to a gene. The germline CDR1 and CDR2 sequences are KGHSH and LQKENI. CDR3: CASSPVGTTKYQETQYF. CDR3 bases: TGTGCCAGCTCACCTGTTGGGACTACCAAGTACCAAGAGACCCAGTACTTC.